These 30 T cell receptor beta chains came from one sample sequenced in a study of vaccination effects on CD4 cells after COVID-19. Which antigens these TCRs recognize remains unknown. Pools of viral peptides were used by the ViraFEST assay to expand antigen-specific CD4+ T cells ahead of sequencing. The culture ran for approximately 10 days before CD4+ T cells were isolated. It was between March and December 2020 that the person had a SARS-CoV-2 infection confirmed by PCR. Two-dose vaccination with either BNT162b2 or mRNA-1273 was given to the participants. Measured with immunoSEQ multiplex PCR; TCRdb has only the in-frame clones, and not every one. The sample lists about 15,000 clones, roughly three quarters occurring once. The source was CD4+ T cells from PBMCs cultured with HCoV-NL63 spike peptides, collected after COVID-19 vaccination. These receptors all stem from a human donor who had a prior SARS-CoV-2 infection.

CDR3 residues: CASSSDHHAATNEKLFF. CDR3 nucleotide sequence: TGTGCCAGCAGCTCGGACCACCACGCCGCAACTAATGAAAAACTGTTTTTT. The chain uses TRBV11-2 and TRBJ1-4; no clear D. The CDR3 is made up of 17 amino acids. In germline, CDR1 is SGHAT, CDR2 FQNNGV. Trimming took 4 bases from V and 0 from J, leaving 15 bases between them.

This clone was found a few times. This chain joins TRBV7-2 and TRBJ2-6; D uncertain. V was cut by 1 base and J by 0 bases, with 4 bases left in between. The germline V gene has CDR1 SGHTA and CDR2 FQGNSA. This CDR3 comprises 15 residues. The CDR3 nucleotides are TGTGCCAGCAGCTTAGAAAGCTCTGGGGCCAACGTCCTGACTTTC. Encoded protein: CASSLESSGANVLTF.

The rearrangement links TRBV24-1 to TRBJ2-1; D gene uncertain. The CDR3 covers 16 residues. Germline lookup yields CDR1 KGHDR and CDR2 SFDVKD. The germline V and J ends were trimmed by 4 bases and 0 bases, with 12 bases remaining between them. DNA of the CDR3: TGTGCCACCAGTGACCGCAGAAAGAGCTCCTACAATGAGCAGTTCTTC. Its translation is CATSDRRKSSYNEQFF.

The CDR3 sequence: CASSLGLAGGEQFF. CDR3 DNA sequence: TGTGCCAGCAGCTTGGGACTAGCGGGAGGTGAGCAGTTCTTC. The rearrangement uses TRBV7-3 and TRBJ2-1; 15 positions match TRBD2. This CDR3 has 14 amino acids. Germline trimming cut 3 bases from V and 9 bases from J; bases unmatched to any gene: 0. The V gene's germline CDR1 is SGHTA and CDR2 FQGTGA.

This clone has more than one count but fewer than ten. The chain employs TRBV7-3 and TRBJ2-5, with D unclear. V was shortened by 3 bases and J by 4 bases, with 6 bases between the two germline ends. The length of the CDR3 is 12 residues. Looked up from germline, CDR1 is SGHTA and CDR2 is FQGTGA. Here the CDR3 reads CASSFRGETQYF. The CDR3 DNA is TGTGCCAGCAGCTTCAGAGGAGAGACCCAGTACTTC.

The rearrangement uses TRBV2 and TRBJ2-4, with D unclear. The CDR3 runs to 12 residues. Trimming cost V 2 bases and J 9 bases, with 8 bases left between them. Per the germline V gene, CDR1 is SNHLY and CDR2 is FYNNEI. The CDR3 sequence: CASSERTGIQYF. The DNA for the CDR3 is TGTGCCAGCAGTGAACGGACCGGCATTCAGTACTTC.

The chain carries TRBV5-1 and TRBJ2-5, with 7 bases fitting TRBD1. This CDR3 region has 15 residues. Trimming cost V 0 bases and J 4 bases; bases outside gene matches: 6. Germline V gene data show CDR1 as SGHRS and CDR2 as YFSETQ. CDR3 residues: CASSLETGPGETQYF. The CDR3 DNA reads TGCGCCAGCAGCTTGGAGACAGGGCCGGGAGAGACCCAGTACTTC.

V usage is TRBV7-3 and J usage is TRBJ2-5; D gene uncertain. CDR1 is SGHTA and CDR2 is FQGTGA in the germline V gene. This CDR3 is built from 13 residues. V lost 4 bases and J 5 bases, leaving 11 bases between the germline ends. The CDR3 loop is CASSSGVGETQYF. The CDR3 DNA reads as TGTGCCAGCAGCTCCGGTGTGGGTGAGACCCAGTACTTC.

This clone has a handful of counts. This sequence joins TRBV5-1 and TRBJ1-2; no clear D gene. The CDR3 consists of 14 residues. V lost 0 bases to trimming and J lost 6 bases, with 12 bases between them. The germline V gene encodes CDR1 SGHRS and CDR2 YFSETQ. In nucleotides, the CDR3 is TGCGCCAGCAGCTTGGTAGCCGGTGCGGATGGCTACACCTTC. Translating it yields CASSLVAGADGYTF.

V is TRBV7-2 and J is TRBJ2-5; D not resolved. The CDR3 is made up of 15 amino acids. Germline CDR1 reads SGHTA; CDR2 reads FQGNSA. V was trimmed by 3 bases and J by 1 base, leaving 12 bases between them. CDR3 sequence (DNA): TGTGCCAGCAGCTTGCCTAAAATAAGCCAAGAGACCCAGTACTTC. Translating it yields CASSLPKISQETQYF.

The rearrangement joins TRBV21-1 to TRBJ2-7; TRBD2, the table's D call, lacks a check against the DNA. TRBV21-1 is a pseudogene. The CDR3 contains 16 residues. The CDR3 spells CASSKCGIINSYEQYF. The DNA for the CDR3 is TGTGCCAGCAGCAAATGCGGGATAATAAACTCCTACGAGCAGTACTTC.

The chain carries TRBV11-2 and TRBJ2-5, with TRBD2 identical over 9 bases. V shed 1 base and J 5 bases; nucleotides not matched to a gene: 11. This CDR3 has 17 amino acids. Germline-derived CDR1 and CDR2 are SGHAT and FQNNGV. Here the CDR3 reads CASSLGVGGGVGETQYF. The CDR3 nucleotides read TGTGCCAGCAGCTTAGGCGTGGGCGGGGGGGTCGGGGAGACCCAGTACTTC.

A few counts support this clone. This chain joins TRBV2 and TRBJ2-7; no firm D call. Germline CDR1 reads SNHLY; CDR2 reads FYNNEI. The V and J ends lost 5 bases and 5 bases respectively, with 13 bases between them. The CDR3 runs to 13 residues. The CDR3 DNA is TGTGCCAGCAGTAGGGCTTTAGGTAACGAGCAGTACTTC. It yields the protein CASSRALGNEQYF.

V is TRBV27 and J is TRBJ2-7, with TRBD2 matching 10 bases. Germline V gene lookup returns CDR1 MNHEY and CDR2 SMNVEV (reference sequence). With V trimmed by 5 bases and J by 0 bases, 1 base remained unmatched. The CDR3 extends over 14 amino acids. The CDR3: CASSPSGSSYEQYF. For the CDR3, the DNA is TGTGCCAGCAGTCCTAGCGGGAGCTCCTACGAGCAGTACTTC.

In its sample, this clone is medium-sized. V and J are TRBV5-5 and TRBJ1-1; D possibly corresponds to TRBD1 (5 bases). The V end lost 0 bases, the J end lost 4 bases, and 13 bases lay between the germline ends. Germline lookup yields CDR1 SGHKS and CDR2 YYEKEE (reference sequence). The CDR3 loop spans 15 amino acids. DNA for the CDR3: TGTGCCAGCAGCTTGGAATGGGGCGGGGGCACTGAAGCTTTCTTT. Translating it yields CASSLEWGGGTEAFF.

J is TRBJ2-3 and V is TRBV6-6; TRBD1 aligns across 7 bases. Germline V gene sequence: CDR1 MNHNY, CDR2 SVGAGI (reference sequence). CDR3 length: 14 amino acids. V shed 6 bases and J 2 bases; nucleotides not matched to a gene: 5. The CDR3 here is CASRGGLATDTQYF. CDR3 coding DNA: TGTGCCAGCAGAGGGGGCTTGGCCACAGATACGCAGTATTTT.

This rearrangement joins TRBV7-6 to TRBJ2-7; the D gene is possibly TRBD2 (6 bases). V lost 2 bases, J lost 6 bases, and 20 bases lay in between. CDR3 length: 16 residues. Germline CDR1 reads SGHVS; CDR2 reads FNYEAQ. The CDR3 nucleotides read TGTGCCAGCAGCTTAACAGCGGGTGGGGGAGAATCCGAGCAGTACTTC. It codes for CASSLTAGGGESEQYF.

A few counts support this clone. This chain uses TRBV6-5 with TRBJ1-5, with 7 bases that match TRBD1. The CDR3 contains 15 residues. Germline V gene data show CDR1 as MNHEY and CDR2 as SVGAGI. V was pared by 6 bases and J by 4 bases, with 9 bases of the junction left unmatched. CDR3 residues: CASRKWQQGNQPQHF. The CDR3 DNA is TGTGCCAGCAGGAAATGGCAACAGGGGAATCAGCCCCAGCATTTT.

The chain joins TRBV30 to TRBJ2-1, with a possible D match to TRBD1 (5 bases). V shed 0 bases and J shed 6 bases, with 12 bases lying between them. The CDR3 has 14 residues. The V gene's germline CDR1 is GTSNPN and CDR2 SVGIG (reference sequence). The CDR3 DNA reads as TGTGCCTGGAGTGTATCAGTAGGGGTCAATGAGCAGTTCTTC. It yields the protein CAWSVSVGVNEQFF. The full variable domain, rest sourced from reference TRBV30 and TRBJ2-1, is SQTIHQWPATLVQPVGSPLSLECTVEGTSNPNLYWYRQAAGRGLQLLFYSVGIGQISSEVPQNLSASRPQDRQFILSSKKLLLSDSGFYLCAWSVSVGVNEQFFGPGTRLTVL.

The chain joins TRBV11-2 to TRBJ1-5; weak D call: TRBD1 (6 bases). Looked up from germline, CDR1 is SGHAT and CDR2 is FQNNGV. The germline V and J ends were trimmed by 5 bases and 2 bases, with 22 bases remaining between them. The length of the CDR3 is 18 residues. CDR3 sequence reads: CASSAGTTPRDGNQPQHF. The DNA of the CDR3 is TGTGCCAGCAGCGCGGGGACAACCCCACGGGACGGCAATCAGCCCCAGCATTTT.

The genes are TRBV4-1 and TRBJ2-3, with unresolved D. From germline, CDR1 is MGHRA and CDR2 YSYEKL. The CDR3 has 14 amino acids. V lost 3 bases, J lost 4 bases, and 11 bases lay in between. In DNA form, the CDR3 reads TGCGCCAGCAGCCATCCCGAGGTGCCAGATACGCAGTATTTT. This translates into CASSHPEVPDTQYF.

V gene TRBV6-6 combines with J gene TRBJ2-3, with D possibly being TRBD2 (5 bases). This CDR3 has 13 residues. V was clipped by 8 bases and J by 6 bases, with 15 bases between them. Looked up from germline, CDR1 is MNHNY and CDR2 is SVGAGI (reference sequence). The chain's CDR3 is CASARRVLDTQYF. The CDR3 coding sequence is TGTGCCAGCGCCCGGCGGGTCTTGGATACGCAGTATTTT.

This clone showed up just once. The rearrangement joins TRBV6-5 to TRBJ1-5; no definite D call. V lost 0 bases and J lost 4, with 10 bases in between. The CDR3 has 15 amino acids. Germline V gene lookup returns CDR1 MNHEY and CDR2 SVGAGI. CDR3 residues: CASSYSIYRNQPQHF. CDR3 bases: TGTGCCAGCAGTTACTCGATCTACCGGAATCAGCCCCAGCATTTT.

This clone was observed a few times. The J gene is TRBJ1-6, the V gene TRBV28; TRBD1 matches at 7 bases. The V segment lost 6 bases and the J segment 8 bases; nucleotides outside the gene matches: 7. This CDR3 is 14 amino acids long. Germline V gene data show CDR1 as MDHEN and CDR2 as SYDVKM. CDR3 residues: CASSRQGFHSPLHF. For the CDR3, the DNA is TGTGCCAGCAGCCGACAGGGTTTTCATTCACCCCTCCACTTT.

The V and J genes are TRBV6-6 and TRBJ1-2; D possibly corresponds to TRBD1 (5 bases). Germline lookup yields CDR1 MNHNY and CDR2 SVGAGI (reference sequence). The CDR3 loop spans 16 amino acids. V shed 0 bases and J shed 6 bases, with 17 bases lying between them. The CDR3 region has the DNA TGTGCCAGCAGTTACTCGATAGTCGGGCAGGGCGATGGCTACACCTTC. This encodes CASSYSIVGQGDGYTF.

The rearrangement uses TRBV18 and TRBJ1-4; D possibly corresponds to TRBD1 (5 bases). With 2 bases removed from V and 7 bases from J, the gap between germline ends came to 20 bases. CDR3 length: 17 residues. Germline V CDR1 and CDR2: KGHSH, LQKENI. The CDR3 bases are TGTGCCAGCTCACCATTTAATTTAGCAGGGCCGGGTGAAAAACTGTTTTTT. Translating it yields CASSPFNLAGPGEKLFF.

The genes are TRBV18 and TRBJ2-7; no firm D call. Germline V gene sequence: CDR1 KGHSH, CDR2 LQKENI. The CDR3 contains 12 residues. V lost 2 bases and J 2 bases, leaving 4 bases between the germline ends. CDR3: CASSPMAYEQYF. DNA of the CDR3: TGTGCCAGCTCACCAATGGCCTACGAGCAGTACTTC.

This clone appeared a single time. The rearrangement uses TRBV11-3 and TRBJ2-5; 9 positions agree with TRBD2. Trimming took 0 bases from V and 5 from J; bases not matched to a gene: 10. Per the germline V gene, CDR1 is SGHNT and CDR2 is YENEEA. The CDR3 runs 17 residues. The CDR3 DNA follows: TGTGCCAGCAGCTTAGAGCCTAGCGGGATGGGAGGGGAGACCCAGTACTTC. It yields the protein CASSLEPSGMGGETQYF.

The chain combines TRBV5-4 with TRBJ2-1; 7 bases are shared with TRBD2. The CDR3 is made up of 15 amino acids. The ends lost 0 bases at V and 7 bases at J; junction bases unmatched: 7. In germline, CDR1 is SGHNT, CDR2 YYREEE (reference sequence). For the CDR3, the DNA is TGTGCCAGCAGCTTGGGGGGGGGAGAAGGTAATGAGCAGTTCTTC. It is translated as CASSLGGGEGNEQFF. Together with reference TRBV5-4 and TRBJ2-1, the CDR3 gives the full variable domain: ETGVTQSPTHLIKTRGQQVTLRCSSQSGHNTVSWYQQALGQGPQFIFQYYREEENGRGNFPPRFSGLQFPNYSSELNVNALELDDSALYLCASSLGGGEGNEQFFGPGTRLTVL.

This clone was observed a single time. The chain recombines TRBV7-2 with TRBJ2-7; perhaps TRBD2 as D (5 bases). This CDR3 comprises 13 residues. CDR1 and CDR2 (germline): SGHTA, FQGNSA. V gave up 5 bases and J gave up 6 bases, with 14 bases separating them. CDR3 coding DNA: TGTGCCAGCAGCATAATAGCGCAGGTCGAGCAGTACTTC. Encoded protein: CASSIIAQVEQYF.